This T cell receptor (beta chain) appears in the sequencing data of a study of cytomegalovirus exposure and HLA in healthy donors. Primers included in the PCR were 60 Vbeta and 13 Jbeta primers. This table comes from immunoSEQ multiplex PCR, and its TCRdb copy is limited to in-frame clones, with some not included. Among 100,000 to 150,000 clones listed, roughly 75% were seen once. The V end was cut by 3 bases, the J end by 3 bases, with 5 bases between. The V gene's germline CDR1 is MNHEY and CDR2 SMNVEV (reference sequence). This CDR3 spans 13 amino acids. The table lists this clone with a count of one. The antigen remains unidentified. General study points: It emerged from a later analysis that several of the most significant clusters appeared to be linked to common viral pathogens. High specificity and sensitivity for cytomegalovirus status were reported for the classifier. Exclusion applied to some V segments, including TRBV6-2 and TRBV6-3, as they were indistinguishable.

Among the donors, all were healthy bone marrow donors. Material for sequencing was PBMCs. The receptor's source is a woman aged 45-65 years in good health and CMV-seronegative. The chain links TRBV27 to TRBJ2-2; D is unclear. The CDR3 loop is CASSFGDTGELFF. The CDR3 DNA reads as TGTGCCAGCAGTTTCGGAGACACCGGGGAGCTGTTTTTT.